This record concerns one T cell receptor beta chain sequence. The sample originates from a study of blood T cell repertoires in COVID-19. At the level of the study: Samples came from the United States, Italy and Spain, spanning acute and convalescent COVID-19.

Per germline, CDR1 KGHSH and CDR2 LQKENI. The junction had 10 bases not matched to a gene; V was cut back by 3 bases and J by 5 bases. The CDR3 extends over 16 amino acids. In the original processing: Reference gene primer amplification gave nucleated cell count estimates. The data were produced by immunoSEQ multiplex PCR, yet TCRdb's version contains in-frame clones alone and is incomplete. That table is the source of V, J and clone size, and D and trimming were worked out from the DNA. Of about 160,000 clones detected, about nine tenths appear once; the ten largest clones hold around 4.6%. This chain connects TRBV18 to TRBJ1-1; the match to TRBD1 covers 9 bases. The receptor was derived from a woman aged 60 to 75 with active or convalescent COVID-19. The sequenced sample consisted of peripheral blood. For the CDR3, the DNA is TGTGCCAGCTCACCTATTACCCGGGACAGGGTTACTGAAGCTTTCTTT. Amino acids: CASSPITRDRVTEAFF.